The present entry profiles one TCR beta chain with its context. This sample stems from a study of blood T cell repertoires in COVID-19. In Seattle, patients joined the study during active infection and were tracked longitudinally. The CDR3 length is 13 residues. Germline V lookup: CDR1 MNHEY, CDR2 SMNVEV (reference sequence). Trimming pared 3 bases from V and 4 bases from J, leaving 9 bases between. The authors' processing: How many nucleated cells were present was estimated from reference gene primer amplification. The protocol was immunoSEQ multiplex PCR, while the TCRdb copy is restricted to in-frame clones and leaves out a portion. V, J and clone size were drawn from that table, and D and trimming were deduced from the DNA. Seen here are roughly 86,000 clones, roughly 88% observed once, and the top ten hold roughly 3.2%.

The chain employs TRBV27 and TRBJ1-1; a possible D gene is TRBD1 (5 bases). The sequenced sample was peripheral blood. The receptor comes from an elderly woman with COVID-19, enrolled during active disease. For the CDR3, the DNA is TGTGCCAGCAGTTTCGACAGATTCACTGAAGCTTTCTTT. Translated, it gives CASSFDRFTEAFF.